This section outlines one TCR beta chain sequence together with its context. Germline values: CDR1 GTSNPN, CDR2 SVGIG (reference sequence). With 3 bases clipped from V and 4 bases from J, the junction kept 4 bases outside the gene matches. The CDR3 totals 13 residues. This sample is drawn from a study of cytomegalovirus exposure and HLA in healthy donors. The PCR employed 60 Vbeta primers together with 13 Jbeta primers. Measured with immunoSEQ multiplex PCR; TCRdb has only the in-frame clones, and not every one. The sample records around 120,000 clones, around two thirds being singletons. Sequenced input: PBMCs. The chain links TRBV30 to TRBJ1-2, with 8 bases identical to TRBD1. The sequence was collected from a man between 45 and 60 years old in good health and CMV-seropositive. The CDR3 DNA reads as TGTGCCTGGAGCGGACAGGGAAGCTATGGCTACACCTTC. Its protein is CAWSGQGSYGYTF.